The entry below gives a single T cell receptor beta chain sequence along with its context. As handled by the study authors: Amplification with reference gene primers provided the estimates of nucleated cell counts. Repertoires were generated with immunoSEQ multiplex PCR, while TCRdb's copy carries only in-frame clones and drops some. V, J and clone size are those of that table, while D and trimming were read from the DNA. The sample has more than 300,000 clones; over 85% are singletons. The sample is drawn from a study of blood T cell repertoires in COVID-19. This CDR3 is 16 amino acids long. Germline assignment: CDR1 MDHEN and CDR2 SYDVKM. Trimming at V came to 7 bases and at J to 9 bases, leaving 17 bases not matched to a gene.

The specimen was PBMCs or T cells enriched from blood (not recorded which). The receptor's source is a woman aged 25 to 45 who had recovered from COVID-19. The V call is TRBV28, the J call TRBJ1-5; 8 bases are a match to TRBD1. The CDR3: CASKPWTGRLDGPQHF. CDR3 nucleotide sequence: TGTGCCAGCAAACCATGGACAGGGAGGTTGGATGGGCCCCAGCATTTT.